This T cell receptor (beta chain) appears in the sequencing data of a study of blood T cell repertoires in COVID-19. The CDR3 runs to 12 residues. The germline V and J ends were trimmed by 7 bases and 5 bases, with 10 bases remaining between them. CDR1 is SNHLY and CDR2 is FYNNEI in the germline V gene. The repertoire was sequenced with immunoSEQ multiplex PCR; TCRdb's copy has only in-frame clones and lacks some. The sample records some 64,000 clones, roughly two thirds being singletons. The source material was PBMCs or T cells enriched from blood (not recorded which). The rearrangement uses TRBV2 and TRBJ2-3; D uncertain. The sequence came from a woman aged 55-70 years who had been exposed to COVID-19. As DNA, the CDR3 is TGTGCCAGCACTCTACGCAAAGATACGCAGTATTTT. As protein: CASTLRKDTQYF. The full variable domain, rest sourced from reference TRBV2 and TRBJ2-3, is EPEVTQTPSHQVTQMGQEVILRCVPISNHLYFYWYRQILGQKVEFLVSFYNNEISEKSEIFDDQFSVERPDGSNFTLKIRSTKLEDSAMYFCASTLRKDTQYFGPGTRLTVL.